What follows is one T cell receptor (beta chain) and its context. The source of the sample is a study of siplizumab effects on memory and regulatory T cells. Profiling relied on immunoSEQ multiplex PCR, and the TCRdb table lists in-frame clones only, not all of them. The sample has about 99,000 clones, 93% seen once. The receptor's source is a human donor in good health. The sequencing sample was made of Tregs sorted from blood.

The CDR3 is CASSVSLGHHYEQYF. The CDR3 nucleotides read TGTGCCAGCAGTGTATCTTTGGGACACCACTACGAGCAGTACTTC. The chain uses TRBV6-5 and TRBJ2-7; the D gene is possibly TRBD1 (6 bases). V lost 5 bases and J lost 3, with 17 bases in between. CDR3 length: 15 residues. The germline gives CDR1 MNHEY, CDR2 SVGAGI.